This TCR beta chain was found in a study of shared clonotypes between healthy human individuals. On this clone itself: Its cognate antigen is unknown.

The study's findings and limits: The sole specimen, blood, was sampled, and tissue repertoires likely differ.

This CDR3 is built from 16 residues. From germline, CDR1 is SGHNT and CDR2 YYREEE (reference sequence). V lost 4 bases, J lost 5 bases, and 9 bases stayed unmatched. The authors' processing: Quality scores were absent from the junction-only immunoSEQ sequences, so filtering differed. Assay used: immunoSEQ multiplex PCR; TCRdb lists only in-frame clones, some missing. That table is the source of V, J and clone size, and D and trimming were worked out from the DNA. The sample consists of fewer than 550,000 clones, 60% to 80% of them appearing once. What was sequenced was PBMCs. This sequence originates from a woman aged 40 to 49 in good health. Some clones in this sample may be carry-over from other donors' samples. This chain links TRBV5-4 with TRBJ2-5; TRBD2 aligns across 12 bases. This chain's CDR3 is CASSLTSGRTGETQYF. DNA for the CDR3: TGTGCCAGCAGCCTTACTAGCGGGAGGACCGGTGAGACCCAGTACTTC.